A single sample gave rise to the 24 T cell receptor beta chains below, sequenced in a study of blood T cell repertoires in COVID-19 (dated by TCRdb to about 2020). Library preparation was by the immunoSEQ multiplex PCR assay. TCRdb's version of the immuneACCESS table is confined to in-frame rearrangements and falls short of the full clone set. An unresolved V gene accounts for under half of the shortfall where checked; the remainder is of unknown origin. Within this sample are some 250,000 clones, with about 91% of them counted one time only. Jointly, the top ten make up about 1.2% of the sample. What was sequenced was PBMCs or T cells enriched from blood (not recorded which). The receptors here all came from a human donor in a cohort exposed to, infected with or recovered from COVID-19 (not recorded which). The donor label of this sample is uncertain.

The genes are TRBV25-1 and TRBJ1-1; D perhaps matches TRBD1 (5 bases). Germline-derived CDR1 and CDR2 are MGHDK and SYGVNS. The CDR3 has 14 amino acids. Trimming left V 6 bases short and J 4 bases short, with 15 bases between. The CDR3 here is CASRGGRGRTEAFF. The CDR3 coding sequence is TGTGCCAGCAGGGGGGGAAGGGGACGCACTGAAGCTTTCTTT.

In nucleotides, the CDR3 is TGTGCCAGCAGCCGGACAGACATGAACACTGAAGCTTTCTTT. Protein product: CASSRTDMNTEAFF. This sequence joins TRBV7-2 and TRBJ1-1, with D possibly TRBD1 on 6 matching bases. There are 14 residues in the CDR3. Per germline, CDR1 SGHTA and CDR2 FQGNSA. Between the trimmed V and J ends, which lost 5 bases and 0 bases, there was a span of 10 bases. The entire variable domain, with the rest obtained from reference TRBV7-2 and TRBJ1-1, is as follows: GAGVSQSPSNKVTEKGKDVELRCDPISGHTALYWYRQSLGQGLEFLIYFQGNSAPDKSGLPSDRFSAERTGGSVSTLTIQRTQQEDSAVYLCASSRTDMNTEAFFGQGTRLTVV.

DNA for the CDR3: TGTGCCAGCCGAACCAAAGGGGGAAGGGCAGATACGCAGTATTTT. Protein product: CASRTKGGRADTQYF. The J gene is TRBJ2-3, the V gene TRBV7-2; D possibly corresponds to TRBD1 (6 bases). Looked up from germline, CDR1 is SGHTA and CDR2 is FQGNSA. The CDR3 length is 15 residues. V gave up 8 bases and J gave up 4 bases, with 19 bases separating them.

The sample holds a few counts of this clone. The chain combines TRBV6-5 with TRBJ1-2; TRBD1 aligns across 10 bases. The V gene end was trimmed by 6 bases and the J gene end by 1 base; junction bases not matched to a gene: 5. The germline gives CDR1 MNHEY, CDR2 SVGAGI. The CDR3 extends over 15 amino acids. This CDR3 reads CASSKGQGVNYGYTF. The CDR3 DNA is TGTGCCAGCAGCAAAGGACAGGGGGTTAACTATGGCTACACCTTC.

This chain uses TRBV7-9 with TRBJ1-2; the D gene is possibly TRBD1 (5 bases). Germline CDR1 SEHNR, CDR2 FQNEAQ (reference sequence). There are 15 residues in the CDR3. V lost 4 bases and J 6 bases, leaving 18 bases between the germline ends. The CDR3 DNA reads TGTGCCAGCAGCTCCCCCCGCCCAGGGTCGAATGGCTACACCTTC. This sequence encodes CASSSPRPGSNGYTF.

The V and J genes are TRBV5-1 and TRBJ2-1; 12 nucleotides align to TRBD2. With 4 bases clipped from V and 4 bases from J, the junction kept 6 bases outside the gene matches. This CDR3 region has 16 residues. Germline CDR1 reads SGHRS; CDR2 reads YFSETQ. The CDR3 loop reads CASSPGLAGSYNEQFF. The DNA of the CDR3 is TGCGCCAGCAGCCCCGGACTAGCGGGGAGTTACAATGAGCAGTTCTTC.

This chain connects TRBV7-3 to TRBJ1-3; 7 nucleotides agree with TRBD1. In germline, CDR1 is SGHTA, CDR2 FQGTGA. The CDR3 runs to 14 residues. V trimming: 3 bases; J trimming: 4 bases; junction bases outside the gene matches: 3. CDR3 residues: CASSLTGTGNTIYF. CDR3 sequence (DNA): TGTGCCAGCAGCTTGACAGGGACAGGAAACACCATATATTTT.

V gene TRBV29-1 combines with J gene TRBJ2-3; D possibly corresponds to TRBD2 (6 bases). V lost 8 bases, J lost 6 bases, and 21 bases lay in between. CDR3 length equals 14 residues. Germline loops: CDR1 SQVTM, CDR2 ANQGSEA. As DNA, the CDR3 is TGCAGCTCCGGGGCGCTAGCGACCCGGGATACGCAGTATTTT. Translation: CSSGALATRDTQYF.

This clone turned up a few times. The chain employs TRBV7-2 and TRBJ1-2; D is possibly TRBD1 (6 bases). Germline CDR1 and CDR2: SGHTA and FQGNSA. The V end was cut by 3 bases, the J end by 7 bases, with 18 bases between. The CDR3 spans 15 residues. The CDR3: CASSLATDRWGGYTF. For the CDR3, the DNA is TGTGCCAGCAGCTTGGCTACAGACAGGTGGGGTGGCTACACCTTC.

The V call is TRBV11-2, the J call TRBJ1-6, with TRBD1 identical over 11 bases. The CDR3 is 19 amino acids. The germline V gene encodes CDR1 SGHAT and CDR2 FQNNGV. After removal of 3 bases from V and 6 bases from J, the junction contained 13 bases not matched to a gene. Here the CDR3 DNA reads TGTGCCAGCAGCTTGGCGGGACAGGGGGGCGCGCCTCTTAATTCACCCCTCCACTTT. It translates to CASSLAGQGGAPLNSPLHF.

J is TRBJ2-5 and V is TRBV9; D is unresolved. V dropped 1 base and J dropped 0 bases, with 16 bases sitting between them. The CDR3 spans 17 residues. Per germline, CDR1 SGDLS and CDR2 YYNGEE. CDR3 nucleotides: TGTGCCAGCAGCGTAAGTGTGACGAGGCCGGACCAAGAGACCCAGTACTTC. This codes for CASSVSVTRPDQETQYF. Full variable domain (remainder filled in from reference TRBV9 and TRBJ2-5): DSGVTQTPKHLITATGQRVTLRCSPRSGDLSVYWYQQSLDQGLQFLIQYYNGEERAKGNILERFSAQQFPDLHSELNLSSLELGDSALYFCASSVSVTRPDQETQYFGPGTRLLVL.

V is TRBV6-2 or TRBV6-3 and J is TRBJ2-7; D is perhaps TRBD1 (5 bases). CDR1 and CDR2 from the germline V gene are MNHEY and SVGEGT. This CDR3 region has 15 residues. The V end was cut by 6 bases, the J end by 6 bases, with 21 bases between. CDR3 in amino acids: CASSPPGQFRFEQYF. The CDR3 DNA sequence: TGTGCCAGCAGCCCCCCCGGACAATTTCGTTTCGAGCAGTACTTC.

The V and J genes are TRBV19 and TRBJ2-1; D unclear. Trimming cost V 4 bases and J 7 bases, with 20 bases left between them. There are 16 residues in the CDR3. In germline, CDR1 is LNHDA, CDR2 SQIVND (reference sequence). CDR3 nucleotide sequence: TGTGCCAGTAGTAACCCCCGAGGTCCTACCATTAATGAGCAGTTCTTC. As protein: CASSNPRGPTINEQFF.

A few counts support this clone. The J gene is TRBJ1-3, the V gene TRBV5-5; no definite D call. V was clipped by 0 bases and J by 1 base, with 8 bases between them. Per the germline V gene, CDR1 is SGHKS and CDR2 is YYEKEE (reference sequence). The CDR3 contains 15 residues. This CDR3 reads CASSLVAGSGNTIYF. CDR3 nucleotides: TGTGCCAGCAGCTTGGTGGCAGGATCTGGAAACACCATATATTTT.

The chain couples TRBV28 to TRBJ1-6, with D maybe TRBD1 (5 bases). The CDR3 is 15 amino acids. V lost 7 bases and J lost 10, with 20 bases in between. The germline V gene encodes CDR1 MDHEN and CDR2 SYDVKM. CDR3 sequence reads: CASNPRGLGFSPLHF. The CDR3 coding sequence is TGTGCCAGCAACCCCCGGGGACTAGGGTTCTCACCCCTCCACTTT.

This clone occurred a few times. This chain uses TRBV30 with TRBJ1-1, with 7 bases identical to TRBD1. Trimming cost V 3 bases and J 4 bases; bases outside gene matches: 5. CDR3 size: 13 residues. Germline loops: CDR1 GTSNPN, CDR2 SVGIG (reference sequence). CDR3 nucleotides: TGTGCCTGGAGGCCGGGACAGTTCACTGAAGCTTTCTTT. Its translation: CAWRPGQFTEAFF.

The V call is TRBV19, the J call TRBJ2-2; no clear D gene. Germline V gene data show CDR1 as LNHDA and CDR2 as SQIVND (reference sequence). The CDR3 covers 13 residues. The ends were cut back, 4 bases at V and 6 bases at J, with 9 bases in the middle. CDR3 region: CASSTPPSGELFF. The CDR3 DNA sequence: TGTGCCAGTAGTACCCCCCCCTCCGGGGAGCTGTTTTTT.

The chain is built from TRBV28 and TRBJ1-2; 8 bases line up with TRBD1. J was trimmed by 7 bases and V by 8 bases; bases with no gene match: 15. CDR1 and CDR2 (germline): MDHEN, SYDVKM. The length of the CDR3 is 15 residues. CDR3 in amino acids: CASSLPGQVTPGYTF. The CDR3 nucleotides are TGTGCCAGCTCCCTCCCGGGACAGGTAACCCCTGGCTACACCTTC.

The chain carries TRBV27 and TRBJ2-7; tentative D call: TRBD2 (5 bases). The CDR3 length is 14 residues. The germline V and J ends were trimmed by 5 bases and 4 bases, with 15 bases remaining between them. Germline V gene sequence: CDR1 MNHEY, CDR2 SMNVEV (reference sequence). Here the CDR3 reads CASSLTRVGYEQYF. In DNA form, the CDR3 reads TGTGCCAGCAGTCTCACTAGGGTGGGATACGAGCAGTACTTC.

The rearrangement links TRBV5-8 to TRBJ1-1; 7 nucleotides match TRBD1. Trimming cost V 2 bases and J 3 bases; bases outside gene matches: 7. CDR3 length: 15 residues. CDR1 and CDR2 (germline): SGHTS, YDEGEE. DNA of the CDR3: TGTGCCAGCAGCTTAAGCAGGGGGGCCCACACTGAAGCTTTCTTT. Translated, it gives CASSLSRGAHTEAFF.

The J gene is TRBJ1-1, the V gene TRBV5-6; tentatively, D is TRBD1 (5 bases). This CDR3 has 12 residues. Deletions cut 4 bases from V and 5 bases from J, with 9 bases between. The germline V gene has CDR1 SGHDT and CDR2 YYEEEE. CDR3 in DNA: TGTGCCAGCAGCCCGGGGGGGACTGAAGCTTTCTTT. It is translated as CASSPGGTEAFF.

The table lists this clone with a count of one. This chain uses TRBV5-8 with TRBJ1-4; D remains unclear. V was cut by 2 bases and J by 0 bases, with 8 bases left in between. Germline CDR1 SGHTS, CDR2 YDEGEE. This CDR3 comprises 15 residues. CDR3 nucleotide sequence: TGTGCCAGCAGCTTAGAGGGCGCAACTAATGAAAAACTGTTTTTT. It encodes CASSLEGATNEKLFF.

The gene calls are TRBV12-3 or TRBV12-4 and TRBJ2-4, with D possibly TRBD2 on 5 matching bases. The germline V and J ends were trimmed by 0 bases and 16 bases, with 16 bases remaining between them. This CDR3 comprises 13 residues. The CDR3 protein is CASSLAQSRGIYF. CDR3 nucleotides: TGTGCCAGCAGTTTAGCGCAATCCCGGGGAATATACTTC.

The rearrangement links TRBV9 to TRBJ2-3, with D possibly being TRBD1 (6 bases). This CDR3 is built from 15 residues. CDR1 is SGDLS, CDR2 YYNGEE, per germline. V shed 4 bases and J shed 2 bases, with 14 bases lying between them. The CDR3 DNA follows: TGTGCCAGCAGCCCACGCACAGGGCCCACAGATACGCAGTATTTT. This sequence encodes CASSPRTGPTDTQYF.